One sample yielded the 13 T cell receptor beta chains listed below, sequenced in a study of cytomegalovirus exposure and HLA in healthy donors. PCR amplification relied on 60 Vbeta primers (plus 13 Jbeta primers). TCRdb's copy holds only in-frame clones and misses some; the assay was immunoSEQ multiplex PCR. The sample consists of 150,000 to 200,000 clones, 80% of them appearing once. The specimen sequenced was PBMCs. The receptor set was obtained from a boy between 10 and 17 years old in good health and CMV-seronegative.

V is TRBV10-3 and J is TRBJ2-5, with TRBD1 identical over 7 bases. V lost 10 bases to trimming and J lost 3 bases; unmatched junction nucleotides: 8. Germline CDR1 and CDR2: ENHRY and SYGVKD. CDR3 length: 13 amino acids. For the CDR3, the DNA is TGTGCCACAACGGGACAGCCTAAAGAGACCCAGTACTTC. Translation gives CATTGQPKETQYF.

This chain joins TRBV6-1 and TRBJ2-7, with D tentatively TRBD2 (6 bases). The CDR3 runs 15 residues. CDR1 is MNHNS, CDR2 SASEGT, per germline. V was clipped by 7 bases and J by 2 bases, with 18 bases between them. CDR3 residues: CASIQVSREAYEQYF. CDR3 bases: TGTGCCAGCATCCAAGTGAGCAGGGAGGCCTACGAGCAGTACTTC.

This CDR3 is CASSQEGNGGQPQHF. The DNA of the CDR3 is TGTGCCAGCAGCCAAGAGGGGAACGGGGGTCAGCCCCAGCATTTT. The rearrangement uses TRBV4-2 and TRBJ1-5, with D maybe TRBD1 (5 bases). Trimming removed 0 bases from V and 6 bases from J, with 12 bases in between. CDR3 size: 15 residues. Germline V CDR1 and CDR2: LGHNA, YNFKEQ.

This clone has a single count. V and J are TRBV25-1 and TRBJ2-3; D call uncertain. This CDR3 comprises 13 residues. V was cut by 1 base and J by 2 bases, with 4 bases left in between. Germline CDR1 and CDR2: MGHDK and SYGVNS. CDR3 coding DNA: TGTGCCAGCAGTGAATCTCCCACAGATACGCAGTATTTT. Translation: CASSESPTDTQYF.

V gene TRBV5-8 combines with J gene TRBJ2-5, with 9 bases aligning to TRBD1. The J call is uncertain, as TRBJ2-7 better fits the DNA end. CDR3 size: 15 residues. Germline V lookup: CDR1 SGHTS, CDR2 YDEGEE. DNA for the CDR3: TGTGCCAGCAGCTTGCCCGGGACAGGGAACTACGAGCAGTACTTC. This sequence encodes CASSLPGTGNYEQYF.

This clone came up once. This chain joins TRBV14 and TRBJ2-7, with TRBD1 matching 12 bases. CDR1 and CDR2 (germline): SGHDN, FVKESK. The J segment lost 8 bases and the V segment lost 5 bases, leaving 10 bases of the junction unmatched. The CDR3 is made up of 15 amino acids. CDR3 coding DNA: TGTGCCAGCAGCTTACCGGGACAGGGGGCAAGACAGCAGTACTTC. It encodes CASSLPGQGARQQYF.

This sequence joins TRBV7-9 and TRBJ2-5, with no clear D. The length of the CDR3 is 14 residues. The V gene lost 4 bases and the J gene lost 0 bases, with 9 bases spanning the gap. CDR1 and CDR2 from the germline V gene are SEHNR and FQNEAQ (reference sequence). The CDR3 is CASSYLRDQETQYF. In DNA form, the CDR3 reads TGTGCCAGCAGCTACCTCCGGGACCAAGAGACCCAGTACTTC.

V is TRBV30 and J is TRBJ2-1, with TRBD2 identical over 7 bases. The CDR3 extends over 14 amino acids. V lost 3 bases and J lost 2; bases outside the gene matches: 4. Germline V gives CDR1 GTSNPN, CDR2 SVGIG (reference sequence). The CDR3 DNA is TGTGCCTGGAGGGGACTAAAGACCTACAATGAGCAGTTCTTC. This sequence encodes CAWRGLKTYNEQFF. The whole variable domain, remainder taken from reference TRBV30 and TRBJ2-1, is SQTIHQWPATLVQPVGSPLSLECTVEGTSNPNLYWYRQAAGRGLQLLFYSVGIGQISSEVPQNLSASRPQDRQFILSSKKLLLSDSGFYLCAWRGLKTYNEQFFGPGTRLTVL.

The genes are TRBV5-6 and TRBJ1-1; 8 nucleotides line up with TRBD1. The CDR3 loop spans 16 amino acids. Germline V gene lookup returns CDR1 SGHDT and CDR2 YYEEEE. Trimming at V came to 4 bases and at J to 1 base, leaving 9 bases not matched to a gene. CDR3 DNA: TGTGCCAGCAGCCGGACAGGGACAGGCCAGAACACTGAAGCTTTCTTT. This sequence encodes CASSRTGTGQNTEAFF.

V and J are TRBV6-5 and TRBJ1-1; TRBD1 matches 7 bases. CDR1 and CDR2 (germline): MNHEY, SVGAGI. This CDR3 is 14 amino acids long. J was trimmed by 7 bases and V by 0 bases; bases with no gene match: 5. CDR3 amino acids: CASSYSRDSLEAFF. The CDR3 nucleotides are TGTGCCAGCAGTTACTCGAGGGACAGCCTTGAAGCTTTCTTT.

This clone turned up a few times. The rearrangement joins TRBV7-3 to TRBJ2-2; tentative D call: TRBD2 (6 bases). This CDR3 contains 15 residues. Germline V CDR1 and CDR2: SGHTA, FQGTGA. Deletions cut 2 bases from V and 6 bases from J, with 13 bases between. CDR3: CASSLEGGSAGELFF. DNA for the CDR3: TGTGCCAGCAGCTTAGAGGGAGGAAGCGCCGGGGAGCTGTTTTTT.

This clone was counted a single time. This chain links TRBV10-3 with TRBJ2-7; perhaps TRBD1 as D (5 bases). Germline CDR1 and CDR2: ENHRY and SYGVKD. The CDR3 length is 13 residues. V lost 0 bases and J 6 bases, leaving 9 bases between the germline ends. This CDR3 is CAISESQGGEQYF. Written as DNA, the CDR3 is TGTGCCATCAGTGAGTCGCAGGGCGGCGAGCAGTACTTC.

This rearrangement joins TRBV10-1 to TRBJ2-5, with 7 bases matching TRBD1. Germline lookup yields CDR1 WNHNN and CDR2 SYGVQD (reference sequence). Trimming cost V 6 bases and J 1 base; bases outside gene matches: 8. The CDR3 spans 15 residues. DNA for the CDR3: TGCGCCAGCAGGGAAGGGGACAGTTGCCAAGAGACCCAGTACTTC. It specifies CASREGDSCQETQYF.